A selection of T cell receptor beta chains follows, all from one sample in a study of blood T cell repertoires in COVID-19. Profiling relied on immunoSEQ multiplex PCR, and the TCRdb table lists in-frame clones only, not all of them. The repertoire includes fewer than 60,000 clones, around 90% of them detected once, and around a tenth sits in the top ten. Input material: peripheral blood. These receptors all stem from a human donor with acute or convalescent COVID-19. The donor label of this sample is uncertain. The CDR3 runs from the conserved cysteine through the conserved F or W. D genes are given only for firm matches. Part of the rows lack a size; the others show once, few, many or a class for expanded clones.

CDR3 protein: CASSPLGGLTEAFF; CDR3 DNA: TGTGCCAGCAGTCCTCTGGGGGGGCTTACTGAAGCTTTCTTT; D gene: .; J gene: TRBJ1-1; clone size: once; CDR3 length: 14; V gene: TRBV2
CDR3 protein: CASSAIPGTDYGYTF; CDR3 DNA: TGTGCCAGCAGCGCCATCCCCGGGACAGACTATGGCTACACCTTC; D gene: TRBD1; J gene: TRBJ1-2; clone size: .; CDR3 length: 15; V gene: TRBV7-9
CDR3 protein: CASSVGRQDTGELFF; CDR3 DNA: TGTGCCAGCAGCGTAGGTCGACAGGACACCGGGGAGCTGTTTTTT; D gene: .; J gene: TRBJ2-2; clone size: .; CDR3 length: 15; V gene: TRBV9
CDR3 protein: CASSEHGQGAQQPQHF; CDR3 DNA: TGTGCCAGCAGTGAGCACGGACAGGGGGCACAACAGCCCCAGCATTTT; D gene: TRBD1; J gene: TRBJ1-5; clone size: .; CDR3 length: 16; V gene: TRBV6-1
CDR3 protein: CASSPLRRTEAFF; CDR3 DNA: TGTGCCAGCAGTCCTCTACGCAGGACTGAAGCTTTCTTT; D gene: .; J gene: TRBJ1-1; clone size: .; CDR3 length: 13; V gene: TRBV28
CDR3 protein: CSASPGGMNTEAFF; CDR3 DNA: TGCAGTGCTAGTCCAGGGGGGATGAACACTGAAGCTTTCTTT; D gene: TRBD1; J gene: TRBJ1-1; clone size: .; CDR3 length: 14; V gene: TRBV20-1
CDR3 protein: CASLAGGTDTQYF; CDR3 DNA: TGTGCCTCTCTAGCGGGGGGGACCGATACGCAGTATTTT; D gene: TRBD2; J gene: TRBJ2-3; clone size: .; CDR3 length: 13; V gene: TRBV2
CDR3 protein: CASSQDRSTDTQYF; CDR3 DNA: TGTGCCAGCAGCCAAGACAGGAGCACAGATACGCAGTATTTT; D gene: .; J gene: TRBJ2-3; clone size: .; CDR3 length: 14; V gene: TRBV3-1/TRBV3-2
CDR3 protein: CASSGTGGNGNTIYF; CDR3 DNA: TGCGCCAGCAGCGGAACAGGGGGGAATGGAAACACCATATATTTT; D gene: TRBD1; J gene: TRBJ1-3; clone size: .; CDR3 length: 15; V gene: TRBV5-1
CDR3 protein: CASSVSDNEQFF; CDR3 DNA: TGTGCCAGCAGCGTAAGCGACAATGAGCAGTTCTTC; D gene: .; J gene: TRBJ2-1; clone size: once; CDR3 length: 12; V gene: TRBV9
CDR3 protein: CASNHRRGADTQYF; CDR3 DNA: TGTGCCAGCAACCACAGGCGTGGGGCAGATACGCAGTATTTT; D gene: .; J gene: TRBJ2-3; clone size: once; CDR3 length: 14; V gene: TRBV28
CDR3 protein: CASSISGTGRYNEQFF; CDR3 DNA: TGTGCCAGCAGTATCAGTGGGACAGGGCGCTACAATGAGCAGTTCTTC; D gene: TRBD1; J gene: TRBJ2-1; clone size: .; CDR3 length: 16; V gene: TRBV27
CDR3 protein: CASSLAGQGRNTIYF; CDR3 DNA: TGCGCCAGCAGCTTGGCGGGACAGGGGAGAAACACCATATATTTT; D gene: TRBD1; J gene: TRBJ1-3; clone size: .; CDR3 length: 15; V gene: TRBV5-1
CDR3 protein: CARWLPRGGEDYEQYF; CDR3 DNA: TGTGCCAGATGGCTACCCCGGGGGGGGGAGGACTACGAGCAGTACTTC; D gene: TRBD2; J gene: TRBJ2-7; clone size: .; CDR3 length: 16; V gene: TRBV19
CDR3 protein: CASSLGQGSLF; CDR3 DNA: TGTGCCAGCAGTTTAGGGCAGGGGAGTCTCTTT; D gene: .; J gene: TRBJ1-1; clone size: .; CDR3 length: 11; V gene: TRBV12-3/TRBV12-4
CDR3 protein: CASSLAAGTGLVKLFF; CDR3 DNA: TGTGCCAGCAGCTTAGCGGCCGGGACAGGGCTCGTAAAACTGTTTTTT; D gene: TRBD1; J gene: TRBJ1-4; clone size: .; CDR3 length: 16; V gene: TRBV7-2
CDR3 protein: CASSLLSGGTDTQYF; CDR3 DNA: TGTGCCAGCAGCCTACTTTCGGGGGGCACAGATACGCAGTATTTT; D gene: .; J gene: TRBJ2-3; clone size: .; CDR3 length: 15; V gene: TRBV11-2
CDR3 protein: CATSDFNGYTDTQYF; CDR3 DNA: TGTGCCACCAGTGATTTTAACGGGTACACAGATACGCAGTATTTT; D gene: .; J gene: TRBJ2-3; clone size: .; CDR3 length: 15; V gene: TRBV24-1
CDR3 protein: CASSQFPTSGVGKNIQYF; CDR3 DNA: TGTGCCAGCAGCCAATTTCCGACTAGCGGGGTAGGCAAAAACATTCAGTACTTC; D gene: TRBD2; J gene: TRBJ2-4; clone size: once; CDR3 length: 18; V gene: TRBV3-1/TRBV3-2
CDR3 protein: CASSPTGGSGYTF; CDR3 DNA: TGTGCCAGCAGCCCGACAGGGGGGTCCGGCTACACCTTC; D gene: TRBD1; J gene: TRBJ1-2; clone size: .; CDR3 length: 13; V gene: TRBV5-6
CDR3 protein: CASGTGEDTGELFF; CDR3 DNA: TGTGCCAGCGGGACAGGGGAAGACACCGGGGAGCTGTTTTTT; D gene: TRBD1; J gene: TRBJ2-2; clone size: .; CDR3 length: 14; V gene: TRBV6-5
CDR3 protein: CASSGQGPANEKLFF; CDR3 DNA: TGTGCCAGCAGCGGGCAGGGGCCGGCTAATGAAAAACTGTTTTTT; D gene: .; J gene: TRBJ1-4; clone size: .; CDR3 length: 15; V gene: TRBV5-4
CDR3 protein: CAWIKGASTGELFF; CDR3 DNA: TGTGCCTGGATAAAGGGGGCGAGCACCGGGGAGCTGTTTTTT; D gene: TRBD1; J gene: TRBJ2-2; clone size: .; CDR3 length: 14; V gene: TRBV30
CDR3 protein: CASSFIGGRSSYEQYF; CDR3 DNA: TGTGCCAGCAGTTTTATCGGGGGTCGAAGCTCCTACGAGCAGTACTTC; D gene: .; J gene: TRBJ2-7; clone size: once; CDR3 length: 16; V gene: TRBV28
CDR3 protein: CASSTGGYGYTF; CDR3 DNA: TGTGCCAGCAGCACTGGCGGCTATGGCTACACCTTC; D gene: .; J gene: TRBJ1-2; clone size: .; CDR3 length: 12; V gene: TRBV11-2
CDR3 protein: CASRRTSGSNTGELFF; CDR3 DNA: TGCGCCAGCAGGAGGACTAGCGGGTCGAACACCGGGGAGCTGTTTTTT; D gene: TRBD2; J gene: TRBJ2-2; clone size: .; CDR3 length: 16; V gene: TRBV10-2
CDR3 protein: CASSPSGRPNEQFF; CDR3 DNA: TGCGCCAGCAGTCCTAGCGGGAGGCCCAATGAGCAGTTCTTC; D gene: TRBD2; J gene: TRBJ2-1; clone size: few; CDR3 length: 14; V gene: TRBV10-1
CDR3 protein: CASSLGQGVFEKLFF; CDR3 DNA: TGTGCCAGCAGCCTCGGACAGGGCGTTTTCGAAAAACTGTTTTTT; D gene: TRBD1; J gene: TRBJ1-4; clone size: .; CDR3 length: 15; V gene: TRBV5-6
CDR3 protein: CATSRGQNTEAFF; CDR3 DNA: TGTGCCACCAGCAGAGGGCAGAACACTGAAGCTTTCTTT; D gene: .; J gene: TRBJ1-1; clone size: .; CDR3 length: 13; V gene: TRBV15
CDR3 protein: CASSLPGHLGRGTGELFF; CDR3 DNA: TGTGCCAGCAGCTTGCCGGGACACTTAGGGAGGGGCACCGGGGAGCTGTTTTTT; D gene: .; J gene: TRBJ2-2; clone size: .; CDR3 length: 18; V gene: TRBV5-6
CDR3 protein: CASSVGTGGNTIYF; CDR3 DNA: TGTGCCAGCAGCGTAGGGACAGGTGGAAACACCATATATTTT; D gene: TRBD1; J gene: TRBJ1-3; clone size: .; CDR3 length: 14; V gene: TRBV25-1
CDR3 protein: CATSRGGSAGRVGYTF; CDR3 DNA: TGTGCCACCAGCAGAGGGGGATCGGCAGGGAGGGTCGGCTACACCTTC; D gene: .; J gene: TRBJ1-2; clone size: .; CDR3 length: 16; V gene: TRBV15
CDR3 protein: CASSQETSGATDTQYF; CDR3 DNA: TGCGCCAGCAGCCAAGAGACTAGCGGCGCCACAGATACGCAGTATTTT; D gene: TRBD2; J gene: TRBJ2-3; clone size: few; CDR3 length: 16; V gene: TRBV4-1
CDR3 protein: CASSQGTSTDTQYF; CDR3 DNA: TGTGCCAGCAGCCAAGGGACTAGCACAGATACGCAGTATTTT; D gene: .; J gene: TRBJ2-3; clone size: .; CDR3 length: 14; V gene: TRBV7-3
CDR3 protein: CSAEKSQGTLNTEAFF; CDR3 DNA: TGCAGCGCCGAAAAGTCACAGGGAACCCTGAACACTGAAGCTTTCTTT; D gene: .; J gene: TRBJ1-1; clone size: .; CDR3 length: 16; V gene: TRBV29-1
CDR3 protein: CASSLAGSYNEQFF; CDR3 DNA: TGTGCCAGCAGTTTAGCGGGGTCCTACAATGAGCAGTTCTTC; D gene: .; J gene: TRBJ2-1; clone size: .; CDR3 length: 14; V gene: TRBV27
CDR3 protein: CATTPTPRDTKNIQYF; CDR3 DNA: TGTGCCACCACACCTACCCCCAGGGATACCAAAAACATTCAGTACTTC; D gene: .; J gene: TRBJ2-4; clone size: .; CDR3 length: 16; V gene: TRBV15
CDR3 protein: CASSSQEGDTQYF; CDR3 DNA: TGTGCCAGCAGTTCCCAGGAGGGAGATACGCAGTATTTT; D gene: .; J gene: TRBJ2-3; clone size: .; CDR3 length: 13; V gene: TRBV11-2
CDR3 protein: CAWSVPQGRTPLHF; CDR3 DNA: TGTGCCTGGAGTGTACCGCAGGGAAGGACACCCCTCCACTTT; D gene: .; J gene: TRBJ1-6; clone size: .; CDR3 length: 14; V gene: TRBV30
CDR3 protein: CASSLAGTNNEQFF; CDR3 DNA: TGTGCCAGCAGCTTAGCGGGGACTAACAATGAGCAGTTCTTC; D gene: TRBD2; J gene: TRBJ2-1; clone size: .; CDR3 length: 14; V gene: TRBV7-9
CDR3 protein: CASRETSGYPDTQYF; CDR3 DNA: TGCGCCAGCAGGGAGACTAGCGGCTACCCAGATACGCAGTATTTT; D gene: TRBD2; J gene: TRBJ2-3; clone size: .; CDR3 length: 15; V gene: TRBV5-1